Included here is one T cell receptor (beta chain) sequence, with context. Antigen unknown. TEMRA cells were FACS-enriched, and CD8+ and CD4+ T cells were isolated negatively. These data belong to a study of CD8 T cells in Susac syndrome. cDNA came from around 0.5 to 1 ug RNA primed by random hexamers. The authors amplified TCR beta CDR3 across 54 Vbeta and 13 Jbeta using immunoSEQ multiplex PCR. From the immunoSEQ multiplex PCR reads, TCRdb called clonotypes with MiXCR, one entry per CDR3 protein. The repertoire holds under 200,000 distinct CDR3 sequences, with roughly 90% as singletons. Germline V gives CDR1 DFQATT, CDR2 SNEGSKA (reference sequence). V shed 6 bases and J shed 4 bases, with 9 bases lying between them. The CDR3 has 11 residues. Overall study results and limits: Clonal expansion was not seen in any Susac syndrome CD4+ T cell repertoire.

Material: CD4+ T cells from PBMCs. The origin of this receptor is a human donor with Susac syndrome. This chain connects TRBV20-1 to TRBJ1-2; D remains ambiguous. The DNA of the CDR3 is TGCAGTGCCGCGGCGGGCTATGGCTACACCTTC. Translation: CSAAAGYGYTF.